This T cell receptor (beta chain) emerged from a study of T-cell reconstitution after alpha-beta-depleted transplantation in children. V lost 3 bases, J lost 6 bases, and 10 bases stayed unmatched. This CDR3 has 15 amino acids. Germline-derived CDR1 and CDR2 are DFQATT and SNEGSKA (reference sequence). Preparation of the TCRbeta library was carried out with unique molecular identifiers. TCRdb re-called the PCR reads with MiXCR, one entry per CDR3 protein. The sample yields hundreds of thousands of distinct CDR3 sequences, 16% seen once. The source is a male patient aged 2 to 9 who had a stem cell transplant for acute lymphoblastic leukemia, so the T cells may come from the graft donor. The chain is built from TRBV20-1 and TRBJ2-1, with 8 bases that match TRBD1. The sequences come from PBMCs, mostly from graft donor cells, collected 360 days after TCRalphabeta/CD19-depleted stem cell transplant. The DNA for the CDR3 is TGCAGTGCTAGGGCACTGACAGGGGACAGCAATGAGCAGTTCTTC. It is translated as CSARALTGDSNEQFF.